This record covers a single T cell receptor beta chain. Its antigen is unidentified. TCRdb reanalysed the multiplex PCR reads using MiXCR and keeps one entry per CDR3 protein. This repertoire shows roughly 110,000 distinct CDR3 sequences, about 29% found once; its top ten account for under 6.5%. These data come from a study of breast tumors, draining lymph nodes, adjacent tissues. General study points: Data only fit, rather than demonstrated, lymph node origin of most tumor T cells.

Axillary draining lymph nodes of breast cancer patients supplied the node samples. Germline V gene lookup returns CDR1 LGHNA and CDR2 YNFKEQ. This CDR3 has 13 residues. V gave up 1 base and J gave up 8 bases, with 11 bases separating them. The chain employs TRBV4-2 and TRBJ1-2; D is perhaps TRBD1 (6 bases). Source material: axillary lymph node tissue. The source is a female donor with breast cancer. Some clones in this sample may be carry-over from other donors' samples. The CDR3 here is CASSQGRDNGYTF. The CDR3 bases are TGTGCCAGCAGCCAAGGTCGGGACAACGGCTACACCTTC.